This T cell receptor (beta chain) was obtained from a study of vaccination and CD4 T cells after COVID-19. Regarding this clonotype: Antigen unknown.

Treatment given: approximately 11-day PBMC culture with coronavirus spike peptide pools or control peptides (ViraFEST assay). The collection of CD4+ T cells from the unexposed donor took place before the COVID-19 pandemic (2011-2018). The V and J ends lost 2 bases and 0 bases, in that order; junction bases with no gene match: 10. CDR3 length: 17 amino acids. Germline loops: CDR1 KGHSH, CDR2 LQKENI. Cultured CD4+ T-cell DNA underwent Oncomine TCR Beta short-read sequencing. TCRdb processed the PCR reads anew with MiXCR; each CDR3 protein has one entry. The data hold 1,500 or so distinct CDR3 sequences, with around 12% observed a single time.

The rearrangement joins TRBV18 to TRBJ2-7, with 7 bases fitting TRBD2. The sample consisted of CD4+ T cells from blood, cultured in vitro. The sequence was obtained from a human donor in good health. Here the CDR3 reads CASSPSYGGGSSYEQYF. As DNA, the CDR3 is TGTGCCAGCTCACCAAGTTATGGCGGGGGAAGCTCCTACGAGCAGTACTTC.